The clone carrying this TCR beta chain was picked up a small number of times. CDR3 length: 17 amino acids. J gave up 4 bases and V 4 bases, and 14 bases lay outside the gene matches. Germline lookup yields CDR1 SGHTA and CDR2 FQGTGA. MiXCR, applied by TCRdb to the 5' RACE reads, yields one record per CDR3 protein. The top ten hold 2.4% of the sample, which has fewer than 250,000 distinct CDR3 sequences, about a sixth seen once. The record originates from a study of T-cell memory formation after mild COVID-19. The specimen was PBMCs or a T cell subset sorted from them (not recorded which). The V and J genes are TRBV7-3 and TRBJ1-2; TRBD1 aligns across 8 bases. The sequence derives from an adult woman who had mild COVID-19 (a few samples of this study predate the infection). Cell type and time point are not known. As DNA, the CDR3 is TGTGCCAGCAGCTCCCGTGGACAGGGATCGCTAGGCTATGGCTACACCTTC. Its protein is CASSSRGQGSLGYGYTF. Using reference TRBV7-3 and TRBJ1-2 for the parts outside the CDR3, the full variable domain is GAGVSQTPSNKVTEKGKYVELRCDPISGHTALYWYRQSLGQGPEFLIYFQGTGAADDSGLPNDRFFAVRPEGSVSTLKIQRTERGDSAVYLCASSSRGQGSLGYGYTFGSGTRLTVV.